This T cell receptor (beta chain) was sequenced during a study of cytomegalovirus exposure and HLA in healthy donors. Germline lookup yields CDR1 MDHEN and CDR2 SYDVKM. The CDR3 is 12 residues long. The V and J ends lost 8 bases and 2 bases respectively, with 9 bases between them. PCR was performed using 60 Vbeta and 13 Jbeta primers. Using immunoSEQ multiplex PCR, the repertoire was profiled, and TCRdb retains in-frame clones only, with some absent. The sample lists 100,000 to 150,000 clones, approximately 77% occurring once. The material sequenced was PBMCs. The chain couples TRBV28 to TRBJ1-2; D perhaps matches TRBD1 (5 bases). This clonotype was sampled from a woman aged 40 to 55 in good health and CMV-seronegative. In DNA, the CDR3 is TGTGCCAGCGCCCGGGGGAACTATGGCTACACCTTC. This gives the protein CASARGNYGYTF.